One sample yielded the 23 T cell receptor beta chains listed below, sequenced in a study of OX40 agonist ivuxolimab in advanced cancers. Method: immunoSEQ multiplex PCR; TCRdb's copy keeps in-frame clones and lacks some. The sample holds around 51,000 clones, 60% to 80% seen once. The sample here was CD4+ or CD8+ T cells sorted from blood, taken in a trial of the OX40 agonist ivuxolimab. These TCRs come from an adult with an advanced solid tumor such as melanoma, head and neck, liver or kidney cancer.

The V and J genes are TRBV6-5 and TRBJ2-7; a weak D match, TRBD2 (6 bases). V lost 6 bases and J 3 bases, leaving 18 bases between the germline ends. Germline CDR1 is MNHEY and CDR2 is SVGAGI. The CDR3 runs to 15 residues. CDR3 region: CASSDPAGSIYEQYF. The DNA for the CDR3 is TGTGCCAGCAGCGACCCCGCGGGGAGTATCTACGAGCAGTACTTC.

This clone came up once. J is TRBJ2-1 and V is TRBV5-1; TRBD2 agrees at 11 bases. CDR3 size: 16 residues. Germline CDR1 reads SGHRS; CDR2 reads YFSETQ. J lost 5 bases, V lost 1 base, and 5 bases had no gene match. This CDR3 is CASSLLAGGSHNEQFF. The CDR3 DNA sequence: TGCGCCAGCAGCTTGCTAGCGGGAGGTTCCCACAATGAGCAGTTCTTC.

This clone was counted only a few times. The V gene is TRBV6-1, the J gene TRBJ1-4, with D perhaps matching TRBD1 (5 bases). Germline lookup yields CDR1 MNHNS and CDR2 SASEGT. Deletions cut 4 bases from V and 7 bases from J, with 19 bases between. The CDR3 contains 16 residues. CDR3 coding DNA: TGTGCCAGCAGTGCGGGGGGGACCGGAGGGGTTGAAAAACTGTTTTTT. It is translated as CASSAGGTGGVEKLFF.

This sequence joins TRBV7-2 and TRBJ1-2; 11 nucleotides agree with TRBD1. Germline CDR1 SGHTA, CDR2 FQGNSA. Trimming removed 1 base from V and 5 bases from J; junction bases left unmatched: 6. This CDR3 is 16 amino acids long. The CDR3 nucleotides read TGTGCCAGCAGCTTAGGTGGACAGGGGGCGAGATATGGCTACACCTTC. Protein sequence: CASSLGGQGARYGYTF. Supplemented by reference TRBV7-2 and TRBJ1-2, the full variable domain reads GAGVSQSPSNKVTEKGKDVELRCDPISGHTALYWYRQSLGQGLEFLIYFQGNSAPDKSGLPSDRFSAERTGGSVSTLTIQRTQQEDSAVYLCASSLGGQGARYGYTFGSGTRLTVV.

V gene TRBV4-1 combines with J gene TRBJ1-5, with D perhaps matching TRBD1 (6 bases). The CDR3 sequence is 15 residues long. The V end was cut by 0 bases, the J end by 3 bases, with 9 bases between. The germline V gene encodes CDR1 MGHRA and CDR2 YSYEKL. The DNA of the CDR3 is TGCGCCAGCAGCCAAGATGGGGGGGCCAATCAGCCCCAGCATTTT. This gives the protein CASSQDGGANQPQHF.

The V call is TRBV20-1, the J call TRBJ2-1; the match to TRBD2 covers 8 bases. Losses at the gene ends were 7 bases for V and 7 bases for J; bases not matched to a gene: 3. Germline V CDR1 and CDR2: DFQATT, SNEGSKA (reference sequence). There are 11 residues in the CDR3. DNA for the CDR3: TGCAGTGAAGCTAGCGGGAATGAGCAGTTCTTC. This sequence encodes CSEASGNEQFF.

V gene TRBV29-1 combines with J gene TRBJ2-1; 12 bases fit TRBD1. The ends lost 0 bases at V and 12 bases at J; junction bases unmatched: 6. The CDR3 has 14 residues. Per germline, CDR1 SQVTM and CDR2 ANQGSEA. CDR3 coding DNA: TGCAGCGTTGAAGAGTGGGACAGGGGGCGGGGGCAGTTCTTC. It encodes CSVEEWDRGRGQFF.

The V call is TRBV19, the J call TRBJ2-2, with 11 bases identical to TRBD1. The CDR3 length is 16 residues. The germline V gene encodes CDR1 LNHDA and CDR2 SQIVND (reference sequence). Trimming took 7 bases from V and 4 from J; bases not matched to a gene: 8. The CDR3: CASTRPGTGGTGELFF. The CDR3, as DNA: TGTGCCAGTACCAGACCTGGGACAGGGGGCACCGGGGAGCTGTTTTTT.

The V and J genes are TRBV28 and TRBJ1-2; D is perhaps TRBD1 (5 bases). Germline V lookup: CDR1 MDHEN, CDR2 SYDVKM. V lost 2 bases and J lost 6, with 7 bases in between. CDR3 size: 12 residues. The CDR3 DNA reads TGTGCCAGCAGTTTACAGGGCCATGGCTACACCTTC. Translated, it gives CASSLQGHGYTF.

The chain has TRBV2 and TRBJ2-2; 8 nucleotides line up with TRBD1. Looked up from germline, CDR1 is SNHLY and CDR2 is FYNNEI. The CDR3 is 15 residues long. V lost 6 bases and J lost 1; bases outside the gene matches: 4. The CDR3: CASSGQGKNTGELFF. The CDR3, as DNA: TGTGCCAGCAGCGGACAGGGAAAGAACACCGGGGAGCTGTTTTTT.

The chain is built from TRBV28 and TRBJ1-2; 7 nucleotides align to TRBD1. Germline V gives CDR1 MDHEN, CDR2 SYDVKM. The length of the CDR3 is 15 residues. Unmatched junction bases numbered 8, after V lost 4 bases and J lost 3 bases. The CDR3 region is CASSSSQGVDYGYTF. The DNA for the CDR3 is TGTGCCAGCAGTTCATCCCAGGGGGTTGACTATGGCTACACCTTC.

A few counts support this clone. V gene TRBV5-8 combines with J gene TRBJ2-1; weak D call: TRBD1 (6 bases). CDR1 is SGHTS and CDR2 is YDEGEE in the germline V gene. The CDR3 runs to 12 residues. Trimming removed 4 bases at V and 6 bases at J, with 8 bases between. The CDR3, as DNA: TGTGCCAGCAGCCGGACAGTCAATGAGCAGTTCTTC. This encodes CASSRTVNEQFF.

This rearrangement joins TRBV5-4 to TRBJ2-2; D may be TRBD1 or TRBD2 (6 bases each). Germline V lookup: CDR1 SGHNT, CDR2 YYREEE (reference sequence). Trimming cost V 2 bases and J 2 bases, with 13 bases left between them. This CDR3 spans 16 amino acids. The CDR3 region has the DNA TGTGCCAGCAGCTTAGGAGGGGGGACTAACACCGGGGAGCTGTTTTTT. Translating gives CASSLGGGTNTGELFF.

The chain links TRBV18 to TRBJ2-1, with 9 bases identical to TRBD1. Unmatched junction bases numbered 11, after V lost 11 bases and J lost 6 bases. The CDR3 has 14 amino acids. The V gene's germline CDR1 is KGHSH and CDR2 LQKENI. CDR3 loop: CASSWTGDSNEQFF. The CDR3 nucleotides are TGTGCCTCTTCTTGGACAGGGGACTCCAATGAGCAGTTCTTC. Full variable domain (rest looked up from reference TRBV18 and TRBJ2-1): NAGVMQNPRHLVRRRGQEARLRCSPMKGHSHVYWYRQLPEEGLKFMVYLQKENIIDESGMPKERFSAEFPKEGPSILRIQQVVRGDSAAYFCASSWTGDSNEQFFGPGTRLTVL.

The count of this clone is one. The rearrangement joins TRBV30 to TRBJ1-6, with D perhaps TRBD1 (6 bases). Germline V gene sequence: CDR1 GTSNPN, CDR2 SVGIG (reference sequence). This CDR3 has 14 residues. The V and J ends lost 2 bases and 8 bases respectively, with 13 bases between them. The CDR3, as DNA: TGTGCCTGGAGTCCCGACAGGCCCTATTCACCCCTCCACTTT. Translating gives CAWSPDRPYSPLHF.

The chain links TRBV5-1 to TRBJ2-7; 8 bases map to TRBD1. The V gene's germline CDR1 is SGHRS and CDR2 YFSETQ. V lost 7 bases and J lost 2; bases outside the gene matches: 8. The length of the CDR3 is 14 residues. DNA for the CDR3: TGCGCCAGCGACCCCGGGACAGGTACCTACGAGCAGTACTTC. Encoded protein: CASDPGTGTYEQYF.

The chain has TRBV7-3 and TRBJ1-1, with D unresolved. CDR3 length: 13 residues. Per germline, CDR1 SGHTA and CDR2 FQGTGA. Trimming cost V 2 bases and J 1 base, with 5 bases left between them. The CDR3 protein is CASSLGENTEAFF. DNA for the CDR3: TGTGCCAGCAGCTTAGGGGAGAACACTGAAGCTTTCTTT.

This chain uses TRBV7-8 with TRBJ2-2, with TRBD1 as a possible D gene (6 bases). The CDR3 contains 16 residues. V gave up 0 bases and J gave up 6 bases, with 14 bases separating them. From germline, CDR1 is SGHVS and CDR2 FQNEAQ. CDR3 bases: TGTGCCAGCAGCTTAGCGAATCCAGGGGCGGCCGGGGAGCTGTTTTTT. It specifies CASSLANPGAAGELFF.

This rearrangement joins TRBV19 to TRBJ2-5, with D perhaps TRBD1 or TRBD2 (7 bases each). CDR3 length equals 15 residues. V was shortened by 6 bases and J by 5 bases, with 19 bases between the two germline ends. Germline CDR1 reads LNHDA; CDR2 reads SQIVND (reference sequence). The DNA for the CDR3 is TGTGCCAGTAGCGGGGGGAAGGGGGCTTATGAGACCCAGTACTTC. Protein: CASSGGKGAYETQYF.

This clone is a singleton in its sample. This chain uses TRBV10-2 with TRBJ2-7; tentative D call: TRBD2 (6 bases). The CDR3 extends over 15 amino acids. Germline CDR1 is WSHSY and CDR2 is SAAADI. V lost 3 bases to trimming and J lost 7 bases, with 19 bases between them. The CDR3 loop reads CASSENVGGGREQYF. CDR3 sequence (DNA): TGCGCCAGCAGTGAAAACGTGGGAGGAGGCAGGGAGCAGTACTTC.

This clone was seen a handful of times. The chain employs TRBV20-1 and TRBJ2-1; no clear D. Germline V gene data show CDR1 as DFQATT and CDR2 as SNEGSKA (reference sequence). This CDR3 is built from 10 residues. The V gene lost 3 bases and the J gene lost 14 bases, with 11 bases spanning the gap. For the CDR3, the DNA is TGCAGTGCTAGTGGACCTAGGGAGTTCTTC. Its protein is CSASGPREFF.

The rearrangement links TRBV6-6 to TRBJ1-4; D uncertain. V was pared by 6 bases and J by 1 base, with 9 bases between. In germline, CDR1 is MNHNY, CDR2 SVGAGI (reference sequence). CDR3 size: 14 residues. This CDR3 is CASSSQLTNEKLFF. DNA of the CDR3: TGTGCCAGCAGCTCGCAATTAACTAATGAAAAACTGTTTTTT.

The CDR3 DNA sequence: TGTGCCAGCACCCGAGGAGAATCCAACACTGAAGCTTTCTTT. Protein product: CASTRGESNTEAFF. The chain couples TRBV5-8 to TRBJ1-1; D ambiguous. The CDR3 totals 14 residues. The germline gives CDR1 SGHTS, CDR2 YDEGEE. Trimming shortened V by 6 bases and J by 2 bases, and 14 bases separated the two germline ends.